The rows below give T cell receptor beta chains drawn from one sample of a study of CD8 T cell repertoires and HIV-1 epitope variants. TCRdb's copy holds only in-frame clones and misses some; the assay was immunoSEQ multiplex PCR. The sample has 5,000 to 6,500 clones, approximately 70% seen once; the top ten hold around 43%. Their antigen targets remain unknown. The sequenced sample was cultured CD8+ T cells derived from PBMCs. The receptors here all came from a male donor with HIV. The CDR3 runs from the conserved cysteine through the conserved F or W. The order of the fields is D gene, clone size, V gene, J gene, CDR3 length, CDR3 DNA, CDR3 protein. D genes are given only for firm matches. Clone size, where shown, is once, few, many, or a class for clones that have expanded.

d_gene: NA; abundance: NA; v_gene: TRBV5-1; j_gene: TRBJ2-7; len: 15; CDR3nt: TGCGCCAGCAGCTTGGGGGGCAGGGGCTCCTACGAGCAGTACTTC; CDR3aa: CASSLGGRGSYEQYF
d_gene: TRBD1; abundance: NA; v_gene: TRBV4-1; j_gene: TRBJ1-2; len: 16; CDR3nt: TGCGCCAGCAGCCAAGAGTTACCGGGACAGGCCTATGGCTACACCTTC; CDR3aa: CASSQELPGQAYGYTF
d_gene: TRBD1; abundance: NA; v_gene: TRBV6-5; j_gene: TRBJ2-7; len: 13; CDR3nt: TGTGCCAGCAGTTACACGACAGGGGCCGAGCAGTACTTC; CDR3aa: CASSYTTGAEQYF
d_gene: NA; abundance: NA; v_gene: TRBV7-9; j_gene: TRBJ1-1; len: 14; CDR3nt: TGTGCCAGCAGCTCTCTAAGTTCGGGGACTGAAGCTTTCTTT; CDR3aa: CASSSLSSGTEAFF
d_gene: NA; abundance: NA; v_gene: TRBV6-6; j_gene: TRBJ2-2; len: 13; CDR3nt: TGTGCCAGCAGCTCGGACAGCACCGGGGAGCTGTTTTTT; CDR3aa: CASSSDSTGELFF
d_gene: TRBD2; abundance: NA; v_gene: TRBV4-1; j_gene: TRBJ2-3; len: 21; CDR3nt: TGCGCCAGCAGCCAGCCAAGTATACAGCGGGGGGCCTTAAGCAGCACAGATACGCAGTATTTT; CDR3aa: CASSQPSIQRGALSSTDTQYF
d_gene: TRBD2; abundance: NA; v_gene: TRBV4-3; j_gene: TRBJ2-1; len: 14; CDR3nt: TGCGCCAGCAGCCAAGAATGGGGGGGCAATGAGCAGTTCTTC; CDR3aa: CASSQEWGGNEQFF
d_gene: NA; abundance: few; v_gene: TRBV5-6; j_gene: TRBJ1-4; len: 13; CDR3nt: TGTGCCAGCAGCAAGGGGGGCGGTGAAAAACTGTTTTTT; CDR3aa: CASSKGGGEKLFF
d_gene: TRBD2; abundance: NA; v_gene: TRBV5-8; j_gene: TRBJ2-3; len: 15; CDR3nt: TGTGCCAGCAGCCCTGGGGCGGGGGACACAGATACGCAGTATTTT; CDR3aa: CASSPGAGDTDTQYF
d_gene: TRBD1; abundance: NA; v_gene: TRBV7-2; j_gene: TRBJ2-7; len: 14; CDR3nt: TGTGCCAGCAGCTTAGCTCAGGGGGACTACGAGCAGTACTTC; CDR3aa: CASSLAQGDYEQYF
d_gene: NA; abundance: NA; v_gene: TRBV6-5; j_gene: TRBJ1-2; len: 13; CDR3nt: TGTGCCAGCAGTTATTGGGAGGGGTATGGCTACACCTTC; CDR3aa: CASSYWEGYGYTF
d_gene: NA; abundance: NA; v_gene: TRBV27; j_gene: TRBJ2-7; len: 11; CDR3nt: TGTGCCAGCAGTTTTGGGTACGAGCAGTACTTC; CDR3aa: CASSFGYEQYF
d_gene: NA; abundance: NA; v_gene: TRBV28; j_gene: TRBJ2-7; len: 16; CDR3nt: TGTGCCAGCAGTTCGCGGACGGGGTCCCATTCCTACGAGCAGTACTTC; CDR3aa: CASSSRTGSHSYEQYF
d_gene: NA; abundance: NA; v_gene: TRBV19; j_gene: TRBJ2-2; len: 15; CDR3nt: TGTGCCAGTAGTATAGGTCCCTCGAACACCGGGGAGCTGTTTTTT; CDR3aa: CASSIGPSNTGELFF
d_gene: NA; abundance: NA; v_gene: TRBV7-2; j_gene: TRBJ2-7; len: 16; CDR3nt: TGTGCCAGCAGCTTTACTTCCCGGGGGAGTACGTACGAGCAGTACTTC; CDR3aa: CASSFTSRGSTYEQYF
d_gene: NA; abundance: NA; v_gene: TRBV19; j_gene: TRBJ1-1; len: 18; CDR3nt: TGTGCCAGTAGTCAGGGATACAGTCGAAATGGCATGAACACTGAAGCTTTCTTT; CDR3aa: CASSQGYSRNGMNTEAFF
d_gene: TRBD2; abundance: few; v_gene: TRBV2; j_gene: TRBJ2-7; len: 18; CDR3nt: TGTGCCAGCAGGAGCCAACTAGCGGGCCTCATCCCTAACTACGAGCAGTACTTC; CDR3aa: CASRSQLAGLIPNYEQYF
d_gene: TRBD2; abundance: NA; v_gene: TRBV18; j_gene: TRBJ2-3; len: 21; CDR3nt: TGTGCCAGCTCACCTATCAACGAACTAGCGGGAGGGCCTATGGGCACAGATACGCAGTATTTT; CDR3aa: CASSPINELAGGPMGTDTQYF
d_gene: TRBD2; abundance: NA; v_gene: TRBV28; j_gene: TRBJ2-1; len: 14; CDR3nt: TGTGCCAGCCTCACTAGCGGGGGATGGAATGAGCAGTTCTTC; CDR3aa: CASLTSGGWNEQFF
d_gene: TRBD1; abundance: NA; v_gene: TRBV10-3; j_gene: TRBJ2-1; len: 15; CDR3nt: TGTGCCATCGGGACAGGTCTTAGCTCCTACAATGAGCAGTTCTTC; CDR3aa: CAIGTGLSSYNEQFF
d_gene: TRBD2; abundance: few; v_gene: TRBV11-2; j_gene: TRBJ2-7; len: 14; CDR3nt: TGTGCCAGCAGCTTAGTCGGGAGGGCCGGGGAGCAGTACTTC; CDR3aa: CASSLVGRAGEQYF
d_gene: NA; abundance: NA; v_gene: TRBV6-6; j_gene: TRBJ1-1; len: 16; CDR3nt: TGTGCCAGCAGTTACGGGGGAGTGGGTGGAGACACTGAAGCTTTCTTT; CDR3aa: CASSYGGVGGDTEAFF
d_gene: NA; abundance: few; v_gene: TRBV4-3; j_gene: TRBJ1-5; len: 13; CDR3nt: TGCGCCAGCAGCCAAGAGGTGAATCAGCCCCAGCATTTT; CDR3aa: CASSQEVNQPQHF
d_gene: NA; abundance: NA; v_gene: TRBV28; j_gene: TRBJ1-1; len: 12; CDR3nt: TGTGCCAGCAGTTTAATGGGGACTGAAGCTTTCTTT; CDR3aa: CASSLMGTEAFF
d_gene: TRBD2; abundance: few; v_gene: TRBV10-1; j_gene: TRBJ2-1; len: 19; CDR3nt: TGCGCCAGCAGTGAGTCTATCCGACTAGCGGGAGTGGAATACAATGAGCAGTTCTTC; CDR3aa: CASSESIRLAGVEYNEQFF
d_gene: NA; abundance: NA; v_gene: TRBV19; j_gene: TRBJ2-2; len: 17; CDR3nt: TGTGCCAGTAGTCGGGGGCGGGGGCCCCCGAACACCGGGGAGCTGTTTTTT; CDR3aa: CASSRGRGPPNTGELFF
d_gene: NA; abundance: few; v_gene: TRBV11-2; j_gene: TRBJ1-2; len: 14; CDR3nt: TGTGCCAGCAGCTTAGAAGGTTTGGGGGCTGGCTACACCTTC; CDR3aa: CASSLEGLGAGYTF
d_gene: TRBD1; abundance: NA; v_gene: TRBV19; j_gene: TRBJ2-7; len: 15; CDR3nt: TGTGCCAGTAGAGGTCAGGGGGAAACTTTCTACGAGCAGTACTTC; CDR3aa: CASRGQGETFYEQYF
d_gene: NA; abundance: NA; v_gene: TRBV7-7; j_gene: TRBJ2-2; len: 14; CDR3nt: TGTGCCAGCAGTAGGGGACCGAACACCGGGGAGCTGTTTTTT; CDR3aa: CASSRGPNTGELFF
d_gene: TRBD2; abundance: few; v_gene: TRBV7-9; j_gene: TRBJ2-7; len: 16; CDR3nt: TGTGCCAGCAGCTCACAAACTAGCGAGCGCTCCTACGAGCAGTACTTC; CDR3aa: CASSSQTSERSYEQYF
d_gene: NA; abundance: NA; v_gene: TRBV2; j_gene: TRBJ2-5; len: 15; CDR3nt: TGTGCCAGCAGTGAACGTTCGGGGTACCAAGAGACCCAGTACTTC; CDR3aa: CASSERSGYQETQYF
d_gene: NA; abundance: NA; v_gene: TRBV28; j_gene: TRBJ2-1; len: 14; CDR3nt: TGTGCCAGCAGTCCGAGAGAGGGGTACAATGAGCAGTTCTTC; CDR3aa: CASSPREGYNEQFF
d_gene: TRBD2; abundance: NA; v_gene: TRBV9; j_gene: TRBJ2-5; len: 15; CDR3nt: TGTGCCAGCAGCCCAGGACTAGCGGGGGATGGGACCCAGTACTTC; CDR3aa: CASSPGLAGDGTQYF
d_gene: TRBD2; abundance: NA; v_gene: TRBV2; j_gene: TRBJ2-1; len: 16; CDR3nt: TGTGCCAGCAGTGAATTTAGGACTAGCGGGAGGAATGAGCAGTTCTTC; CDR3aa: CASSEFRTSGRNEQFF
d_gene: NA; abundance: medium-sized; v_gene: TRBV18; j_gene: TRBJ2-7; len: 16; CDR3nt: TGTGCCAGCTCACCACAGTTTGGGCAGGGGCCCTACGAGCAGTACTTC; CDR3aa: CASSPQFGQGPYEQYF
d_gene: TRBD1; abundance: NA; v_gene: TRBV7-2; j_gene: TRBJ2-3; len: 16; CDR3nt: TGTGCCAGCAGCTTCCGGGGGACAGGGGGTTCAGATACGCAGTATTTT; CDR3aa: CASSFRGTGGSDTQYF
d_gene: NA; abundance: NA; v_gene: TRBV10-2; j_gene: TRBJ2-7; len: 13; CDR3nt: TGCGCCAGCACGAGGTTCGTAGGTAACGAGCAGTACTTC; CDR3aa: CASTRFVGNEQYF
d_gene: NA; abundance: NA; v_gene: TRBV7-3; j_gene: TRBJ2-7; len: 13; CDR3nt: TGTGCCAGCAGCTTTCAACACGGAGATTTACAGTACTTC; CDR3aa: CASSFQHGDLQYF
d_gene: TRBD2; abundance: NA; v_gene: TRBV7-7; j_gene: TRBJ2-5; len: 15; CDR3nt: TGTGCTAGCAGCTCGGGACTAGCGCACCAAGAGACCCAGTACTTC; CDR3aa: CASSSGLAHQETQYF
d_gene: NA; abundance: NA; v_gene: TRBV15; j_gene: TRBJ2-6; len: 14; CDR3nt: TGTGCCACCAGCAGGCGGACTGGGGCCAACGTCCTGACTTTC; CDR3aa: CATSRRTGANVLTF
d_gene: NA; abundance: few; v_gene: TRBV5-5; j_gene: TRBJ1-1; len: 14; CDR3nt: TGTGCCAGCAGCTCCTCCTGGGTGAACACTGAAGCTTTCTTT; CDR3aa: CASSSSWVNTEAFF
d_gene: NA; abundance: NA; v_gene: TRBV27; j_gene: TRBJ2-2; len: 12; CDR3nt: TGTGCCAGCAGTTACGATGGAAGTGAGCTGTTTTTT; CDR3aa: CASSYDGSELFF
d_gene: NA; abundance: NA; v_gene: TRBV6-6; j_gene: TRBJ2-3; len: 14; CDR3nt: TGTGCCAGCAGCCCTACGGAGAGCACAGATACGCAGTATTTT; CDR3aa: CASSPTESTDTQYF
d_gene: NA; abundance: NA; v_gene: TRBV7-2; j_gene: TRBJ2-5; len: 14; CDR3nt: TGTGCCAGCAGCTTAGAGGTGGGGCAAGAGACCCAGTACTTC; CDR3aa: CASSLEVGQETQYF
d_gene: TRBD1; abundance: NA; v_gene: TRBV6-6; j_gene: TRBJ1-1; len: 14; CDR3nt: TGTGCCAGCAGTTTGGACAGGGGAGACACTGAAGCTTTCTTT; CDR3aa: CASSLDRGDTEAFF
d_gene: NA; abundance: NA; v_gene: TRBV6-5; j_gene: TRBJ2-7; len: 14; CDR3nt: TGTGCCAGCAGTGCTCGGGACAACGGCTACGAGCAGTACTTC; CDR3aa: CASSARDNGYEQYF
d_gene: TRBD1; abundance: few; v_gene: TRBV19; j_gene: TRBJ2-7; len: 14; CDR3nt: TGTGCCAGTAGTGTCGGGACAGGGTCCTACGAGCAGTACTTC; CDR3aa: CASSVGTGSYEQYF
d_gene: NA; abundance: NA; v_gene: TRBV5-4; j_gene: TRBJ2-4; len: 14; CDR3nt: TGTGCCAGCAGCTTTCAGGGTTCGGATAACATTCAGTACTTC; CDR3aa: CASSFQGSDNIQYF